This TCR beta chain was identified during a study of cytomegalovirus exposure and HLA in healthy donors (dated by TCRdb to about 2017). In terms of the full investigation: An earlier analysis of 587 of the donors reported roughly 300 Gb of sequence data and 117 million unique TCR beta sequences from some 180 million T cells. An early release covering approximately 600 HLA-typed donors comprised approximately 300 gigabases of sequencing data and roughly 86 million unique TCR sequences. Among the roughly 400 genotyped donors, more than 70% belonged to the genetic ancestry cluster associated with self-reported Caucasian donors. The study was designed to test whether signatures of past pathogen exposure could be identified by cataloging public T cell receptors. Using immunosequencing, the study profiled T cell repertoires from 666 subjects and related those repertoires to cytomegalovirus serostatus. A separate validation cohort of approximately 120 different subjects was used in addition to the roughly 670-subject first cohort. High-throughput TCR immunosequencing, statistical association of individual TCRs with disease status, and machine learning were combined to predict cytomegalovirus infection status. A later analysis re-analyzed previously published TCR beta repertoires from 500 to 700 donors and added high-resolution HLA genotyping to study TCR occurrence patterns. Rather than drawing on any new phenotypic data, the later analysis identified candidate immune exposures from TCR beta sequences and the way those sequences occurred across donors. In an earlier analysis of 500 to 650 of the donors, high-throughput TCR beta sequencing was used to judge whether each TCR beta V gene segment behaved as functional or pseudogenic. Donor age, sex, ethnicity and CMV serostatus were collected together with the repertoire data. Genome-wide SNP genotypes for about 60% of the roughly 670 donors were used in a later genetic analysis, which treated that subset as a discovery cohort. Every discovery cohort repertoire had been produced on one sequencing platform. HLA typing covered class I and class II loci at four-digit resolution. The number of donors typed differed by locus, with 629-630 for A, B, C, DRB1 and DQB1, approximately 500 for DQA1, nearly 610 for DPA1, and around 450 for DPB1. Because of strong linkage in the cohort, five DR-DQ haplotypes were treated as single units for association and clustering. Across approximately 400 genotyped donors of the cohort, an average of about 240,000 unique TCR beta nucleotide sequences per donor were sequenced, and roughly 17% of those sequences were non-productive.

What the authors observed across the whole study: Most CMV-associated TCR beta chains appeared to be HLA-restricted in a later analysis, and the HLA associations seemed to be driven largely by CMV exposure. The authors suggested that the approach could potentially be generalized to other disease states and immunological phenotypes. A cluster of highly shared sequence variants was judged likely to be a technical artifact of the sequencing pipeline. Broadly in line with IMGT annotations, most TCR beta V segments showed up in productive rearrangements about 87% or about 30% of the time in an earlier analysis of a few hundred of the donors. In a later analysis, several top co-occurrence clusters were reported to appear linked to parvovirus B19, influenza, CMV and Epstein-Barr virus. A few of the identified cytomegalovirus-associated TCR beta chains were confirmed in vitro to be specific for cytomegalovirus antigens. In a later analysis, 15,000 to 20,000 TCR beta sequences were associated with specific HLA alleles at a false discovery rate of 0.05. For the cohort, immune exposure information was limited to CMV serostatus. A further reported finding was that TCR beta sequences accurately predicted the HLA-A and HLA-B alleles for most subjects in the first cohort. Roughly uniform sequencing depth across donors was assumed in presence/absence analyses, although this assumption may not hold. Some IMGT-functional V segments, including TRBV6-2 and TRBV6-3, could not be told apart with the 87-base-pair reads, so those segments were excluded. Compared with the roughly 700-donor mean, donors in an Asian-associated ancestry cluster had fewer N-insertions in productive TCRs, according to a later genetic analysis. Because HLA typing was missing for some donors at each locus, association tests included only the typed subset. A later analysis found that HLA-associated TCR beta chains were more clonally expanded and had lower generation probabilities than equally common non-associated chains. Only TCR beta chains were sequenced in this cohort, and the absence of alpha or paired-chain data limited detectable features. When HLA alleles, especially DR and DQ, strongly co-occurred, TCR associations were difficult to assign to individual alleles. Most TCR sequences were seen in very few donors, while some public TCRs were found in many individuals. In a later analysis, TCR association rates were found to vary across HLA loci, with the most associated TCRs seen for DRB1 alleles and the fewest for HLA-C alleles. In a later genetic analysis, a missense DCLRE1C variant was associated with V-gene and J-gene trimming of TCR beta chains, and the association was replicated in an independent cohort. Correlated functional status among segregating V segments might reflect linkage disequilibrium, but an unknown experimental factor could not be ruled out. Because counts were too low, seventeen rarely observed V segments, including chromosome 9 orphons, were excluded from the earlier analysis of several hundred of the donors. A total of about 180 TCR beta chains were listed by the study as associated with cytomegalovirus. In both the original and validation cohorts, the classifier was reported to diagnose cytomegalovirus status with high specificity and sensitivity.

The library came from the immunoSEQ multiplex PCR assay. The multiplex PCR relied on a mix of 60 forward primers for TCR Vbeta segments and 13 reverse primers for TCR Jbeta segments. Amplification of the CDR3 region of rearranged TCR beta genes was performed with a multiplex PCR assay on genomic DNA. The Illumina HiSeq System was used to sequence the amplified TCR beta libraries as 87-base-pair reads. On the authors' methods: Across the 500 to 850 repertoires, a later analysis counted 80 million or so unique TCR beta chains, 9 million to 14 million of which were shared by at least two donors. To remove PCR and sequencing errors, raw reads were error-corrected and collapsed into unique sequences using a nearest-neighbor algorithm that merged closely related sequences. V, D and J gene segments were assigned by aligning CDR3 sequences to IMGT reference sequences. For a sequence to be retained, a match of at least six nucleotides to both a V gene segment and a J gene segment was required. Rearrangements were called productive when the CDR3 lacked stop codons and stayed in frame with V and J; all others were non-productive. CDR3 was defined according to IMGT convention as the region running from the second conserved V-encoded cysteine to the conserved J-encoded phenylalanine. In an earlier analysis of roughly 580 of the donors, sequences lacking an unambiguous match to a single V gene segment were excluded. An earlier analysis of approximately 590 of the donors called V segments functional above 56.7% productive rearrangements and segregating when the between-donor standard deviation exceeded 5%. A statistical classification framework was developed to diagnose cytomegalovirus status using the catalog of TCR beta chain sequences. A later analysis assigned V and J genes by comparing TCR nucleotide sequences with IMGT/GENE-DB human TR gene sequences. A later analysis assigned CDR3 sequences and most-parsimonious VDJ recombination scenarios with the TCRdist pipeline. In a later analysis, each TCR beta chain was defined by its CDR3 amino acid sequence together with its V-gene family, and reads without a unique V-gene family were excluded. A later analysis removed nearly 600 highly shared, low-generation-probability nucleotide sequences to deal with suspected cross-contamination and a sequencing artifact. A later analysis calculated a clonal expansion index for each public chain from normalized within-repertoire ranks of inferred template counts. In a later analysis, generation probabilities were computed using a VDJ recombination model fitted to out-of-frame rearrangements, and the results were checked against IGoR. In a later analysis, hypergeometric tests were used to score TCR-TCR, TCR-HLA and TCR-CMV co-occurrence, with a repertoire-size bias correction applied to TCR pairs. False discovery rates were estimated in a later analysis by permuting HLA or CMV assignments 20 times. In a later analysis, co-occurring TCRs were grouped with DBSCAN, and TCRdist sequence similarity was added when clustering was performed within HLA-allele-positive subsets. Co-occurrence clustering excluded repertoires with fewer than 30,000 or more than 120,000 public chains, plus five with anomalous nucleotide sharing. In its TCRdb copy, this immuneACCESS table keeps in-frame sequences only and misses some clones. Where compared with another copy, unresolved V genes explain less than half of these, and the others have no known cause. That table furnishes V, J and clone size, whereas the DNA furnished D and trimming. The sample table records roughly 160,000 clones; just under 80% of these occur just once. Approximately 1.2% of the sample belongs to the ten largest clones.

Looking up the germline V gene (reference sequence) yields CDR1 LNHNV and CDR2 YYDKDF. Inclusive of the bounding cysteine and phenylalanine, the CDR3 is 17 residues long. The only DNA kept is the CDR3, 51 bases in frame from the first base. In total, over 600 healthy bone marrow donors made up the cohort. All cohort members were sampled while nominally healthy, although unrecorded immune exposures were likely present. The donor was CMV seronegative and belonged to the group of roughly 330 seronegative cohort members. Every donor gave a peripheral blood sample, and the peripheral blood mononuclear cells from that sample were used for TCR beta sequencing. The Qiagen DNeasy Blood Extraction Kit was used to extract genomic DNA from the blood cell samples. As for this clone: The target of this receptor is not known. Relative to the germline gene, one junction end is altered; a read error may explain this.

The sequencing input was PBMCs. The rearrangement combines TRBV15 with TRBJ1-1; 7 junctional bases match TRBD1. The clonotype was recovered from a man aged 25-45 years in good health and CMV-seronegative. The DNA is TGTGCCACCAGCGGAGAGAGGGGGCGATTTCCGAACACTGAAGCTTTCTTT. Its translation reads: CATSGERGRFPNTEAFF.